This T cell receptor beta chain was found in a study of spatial heterogeneity in lung cancer. Study findings and constraints: Tumor mutation count correlated with how many alpha and beta TCRs expanded intratumorally.

Every TCR cDNA molecule bore a unique molecular identifier. TCRdb used MiXCR to reprocess the 5' RACE reads, holding one entry per CDR3 protein. The profile shows 11,000 to 15,000 distinct CDR3 sequences, about 4.5% of them singletons. Time point meaning: sample taken at primary tumor resection. Samples were donated by 72 untreated early-stage non-small cell lung cancer patients. A note on this clonotype: Its antigen is unidentified.

CDR3 length: 18 amino acids. The germline V gene has CDR1 SEHNR and CDR2 FQNEAQ (reference sequence). Trimming took off 3 bases at V and 4 bases at J, with 25 bases between the two ends. The sequence was obtained from a female donor with early-stage non-small cell lung cancer. The source was lung tumor tissue, collected at surgery. The V gene is TRBV7-9, the J gene TRBJ2-7, with TRBD2 as a possible D gene (5 bases). In DNA, the CDR3 is TGTGCCAGCAGCTTGTTCAGTGGACGGGGTCGGTTAGAGTACGAGCAGTACTTC. This translates into CASSLFSGRGRLEYEQYF.